This record covers a single T cell receptor (beta chain). Its specificity is unknown. The sample comes from a study of T cells after yellow fever vaccination. Generation of TCR cDNA used 5'RACE template switching (which added a universal primer site and UMIs). MiXCR was run by TCRdb on the 5' RACE reads, yielding one entry per CDR3 protein. The sample contains some 350,000 distinct CDR3 sequences, 3% to 4.5% of which appear only once. The CDR3 runs 16 residues. Deletions cut 0 bases from V and 6 bases from J, with 17 bases between. Germline CDR1 and CDR2: SGHNT and YYREEE (reference sequence). Study-wide points: Weaker overall was a secondary response that nonetheless peaked faster, on day 5 versus 15. Primary-vaccination clones mostly resurfaced post-booster (around 95% CD4, approximately 90% CD8). Any FACS-sorted repertoire could hold abundant clonotypes that contaminate it from the bulk population.

The TCR originated in a man in his late teens or twenties who received the YFV17D yellow fever vaccine. Source: PBMCs, taken 5 days after the yellow fever booster vaccination. The V call is TRBV5-4, the J call TRBJ2-3; a weak D match, TRBD1 (5 bases). This CDR3 reads CASSLEGPSWGDTQYF. As DNA, the CDR3 is TGTGCCAGCAGCTTGGAGGGGCCTTCCTGGGGTGATACGCAGTATTTT.